This T cell receptor beta chain was identified during a study of blood T cell repertoires in COVID-19. Study background: PBMCs, B-cell-depleted T cells, or T cells were the source of the cDNA or gDNA that made up the material.

The CDR3 consists of 14 residues. CDR1 and CDR2 (germline): KGHSH, LQKENI. With 3 bases clipped from V and 3 bases from J, the junction kept 5 bases outside the gene matches. This clone was seen many times. In the same sample, other DNA sequences code for this CDR3. Clones were sequenced by immunoSEQ multiplex PCR, and TCRdb holds only the in-frame ones, with some missing. Of under 300,000 clones detected, 87% appear once; the ten largest clones hold around 6%. The clonotype was recovered from a woman younger than 45 with acute COVID-19. Sequences were obtained from PBMCs or T cells enriched from blood (not recorded which). The rearrangement uses TRBV18 and TRBJ2-7; 7 positions agree with TRBD1. Here the CDR3 DNA reads TGTGCCAGCTCACCCGGGACAGTCTTCTACGAGCAGTACTTC. This translates into CASSPGTVFYEQYF.